This T cell receptor beta chain was observed in a study of blood T cell repertoires in COVID-19. With V trimmed by 0 bases and J by 3 bases, 7 bases remained unmatched. This CDR3 is 17 amino acids long. TCRdb's table, derived via immunoSEQ multiplex PCR, lists solely in-frame clones and lacks some. The sample yields about 26,000 clones, about four fifths seen once. The TCR comes from a human donor in a cohort sampled during active COVID-19. The chain joins TRBV6-7 to TRBJ1-1, with TRBD1 matching over 10 bases. TRBV6-7 is an ORF; its function is uncertain. Sequenced material: peripheral blood. The CDR3 here is CASSYSGRQGAYTEAFF. In DNA, the CDR3 is TGTGCCAGCAGTTACTCGGGTAGACAGGGGGCGTACACTGAAGCTTTCTTT.